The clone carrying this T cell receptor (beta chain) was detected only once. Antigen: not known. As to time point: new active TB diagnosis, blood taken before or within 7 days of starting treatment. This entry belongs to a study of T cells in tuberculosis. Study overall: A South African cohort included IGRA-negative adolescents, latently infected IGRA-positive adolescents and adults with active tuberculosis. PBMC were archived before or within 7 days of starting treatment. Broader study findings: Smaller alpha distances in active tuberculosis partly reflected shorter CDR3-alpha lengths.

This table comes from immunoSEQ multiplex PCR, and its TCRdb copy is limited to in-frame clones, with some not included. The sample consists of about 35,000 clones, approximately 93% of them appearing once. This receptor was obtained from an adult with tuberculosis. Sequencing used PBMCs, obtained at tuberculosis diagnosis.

The CDR3, as DNA: TGTGCCATCAGTGAGAGGCGGGAGCGCGAGGACGAGCAGTACTTC. Encoded protein: CAISERREREDEQYF. The chain links TRBV10-3 to TRBJ2-7; 7 bases agree with TRBD2. This CDR3 is built from 15 residues. In germline, CDR1 is ENHRY, CDR2 SYGVKD. Trimming removed 2 bases from V and 5 bases from J; junction bases left unmatched: 9.